This TCR beta chain originates from a study of PD-1 blockade in classical Hodgkin lymphoma. Clones were sequenced by immunoSEQ multiplex PCR, and TCRdb holds only the in-frame ones, with some missing. The sample contains 43,000 or so clones, about nine tenths of which appear only once. Notes on the study in general: Patients who began taking nivolumab under 1 year after ASCT were left out. Baseline diversity resembling that of newly diagnosed patients was seen in complete responders. In CD4+ cells, TCR diversity went up significantly by C4D1, but in CD8+ cells it did not.

Regarding this clone: Its antigen is currently unknown.

The CDR3 spans 13 residues. Germline V lookup: CDR1 SGHAT, CDR2 FQDESV (reference sequence). Trimming removed 3 bases from V and 10 bases from J; junction bases left unmatched: 8. There was relapse after autologous stem cell transplantation in every patient, and there was variation in brentuximab vedotin exposure. The V and J genes are TRBV11-1 and TRBJ1-1; 7 nucleotides agree with TRBD1. The material was peripheral blood mononuclear cells (PBMCs), obtained at baseline. The sequence was collected from a human donor with classical Hodgkin lymphoma. The CDR3 is CASSFDRATGAFF. The CDR3 nucleotides read TGTGCCAGCAGCTTTGACAGGGCAACGGGAGCTTTCTTT. Supplemented by reference TRBV11-1 and TRBJ1-1, the full variable domain reads EAEVAQSPRYKITEKSQAVAFWCDPISGHATLYWYRQILGQGPELLVQFQDESVVDDSQLPKDRFSAERLKGVDSTLKIQPAELGDSAMYLCASSFDRATGAFFGQGTRLTVV.